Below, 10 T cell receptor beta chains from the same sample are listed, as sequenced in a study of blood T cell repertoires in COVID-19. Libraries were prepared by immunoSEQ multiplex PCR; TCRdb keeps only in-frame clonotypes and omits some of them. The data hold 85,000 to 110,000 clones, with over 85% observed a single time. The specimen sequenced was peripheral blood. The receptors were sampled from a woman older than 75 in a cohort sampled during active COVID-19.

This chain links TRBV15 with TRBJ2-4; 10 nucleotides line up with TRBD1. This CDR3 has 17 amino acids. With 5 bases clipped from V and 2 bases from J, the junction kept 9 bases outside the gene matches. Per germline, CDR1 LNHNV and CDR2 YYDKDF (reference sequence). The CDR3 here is CATSFLDRGLSKNIQYF. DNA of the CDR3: TGTGCCACCAGCTTCCTAGACAGGGGGCTATCCAAAAACATTCAGTACTTC. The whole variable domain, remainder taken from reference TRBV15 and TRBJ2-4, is DAMVIQNPRYQVTQFGKPVTLSCSQTLNHNVMYWYQQKSSQAPKLLFHYYDKDFNNEADTPDNFQSRRPNTSFCFLDIRSPGLGDTAMYLCATSFLDRGLSKNIQYFGAGTRLSVL.

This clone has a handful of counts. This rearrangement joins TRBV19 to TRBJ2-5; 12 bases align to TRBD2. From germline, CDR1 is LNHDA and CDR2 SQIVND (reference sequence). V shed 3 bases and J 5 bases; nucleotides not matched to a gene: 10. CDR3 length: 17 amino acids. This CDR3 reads CASSIGRLAGEPETQYF. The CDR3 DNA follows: TGTGCCAGTAGTATTGGTAGACTAGCGGGAGAACCGGAGACCCAGTACTTC.

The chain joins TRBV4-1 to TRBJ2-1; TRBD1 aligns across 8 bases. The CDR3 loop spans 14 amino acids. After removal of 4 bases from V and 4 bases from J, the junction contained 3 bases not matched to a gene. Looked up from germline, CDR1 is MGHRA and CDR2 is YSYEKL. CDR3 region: CASSLGQAYNEQFF. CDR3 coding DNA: TGCGCCAGCAGCCTGGGACAGGCTTACAATGAGCAGTTCTTC.

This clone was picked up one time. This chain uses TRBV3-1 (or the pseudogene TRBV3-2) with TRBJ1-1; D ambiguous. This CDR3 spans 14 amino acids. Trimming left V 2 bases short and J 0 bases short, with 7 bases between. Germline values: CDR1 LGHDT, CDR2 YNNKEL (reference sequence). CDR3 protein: CASSQNTMNTEAFF. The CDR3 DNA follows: TGTGCCAGCAGCCAAAACACTATGAACACTGAAGCTTTCTTT.

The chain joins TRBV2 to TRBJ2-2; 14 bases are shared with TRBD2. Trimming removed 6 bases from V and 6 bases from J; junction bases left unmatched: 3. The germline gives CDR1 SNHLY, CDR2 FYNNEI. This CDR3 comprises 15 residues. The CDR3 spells CASRGLAGVAGELFF. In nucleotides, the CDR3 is TGTGCCAGCAGGGGACTAGCGGGAGTTGCCGGGGAGCTGTTTTTT.

The CDR3 region has the DNA TGTGCCAGCAGCTTAGATCTGAGGGGGGGGGCGGCCGGACCGAGCTCCTACGAGCAGTACTTC. Translated: CASSLDLRGGAAGPSSYEQYF. The chain combines TRBV11-3 with TRBJ2-7, with D possibly being TRBD2 (7 bases). V was shortened by 0 bases and J by 0 bases, with 27 bases between the two germline ends. The length of the CDR3 is 21 residues. The V gene's germline CDR1 is SGHNT and CDR2 YENEEA.

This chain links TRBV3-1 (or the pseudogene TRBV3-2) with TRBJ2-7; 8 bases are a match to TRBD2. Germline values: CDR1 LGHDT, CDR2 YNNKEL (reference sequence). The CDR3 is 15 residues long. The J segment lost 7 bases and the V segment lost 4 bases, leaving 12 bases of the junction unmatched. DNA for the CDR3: TGTGCCAGCAGCCGGGGACTAGTGACATACGTTGAGCAGTACTTC. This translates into CASSRGLVTYVEQYF.

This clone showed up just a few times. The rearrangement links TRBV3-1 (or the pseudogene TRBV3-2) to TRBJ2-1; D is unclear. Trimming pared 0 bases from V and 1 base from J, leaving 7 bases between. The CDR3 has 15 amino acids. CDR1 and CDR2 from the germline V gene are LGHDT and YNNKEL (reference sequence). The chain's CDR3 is CASSQDPRSYNEQFF. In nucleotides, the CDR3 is TGTGCCAGCAGCCAAGATCCACGGTCCTACAATGAGCAGTTCTTC.

The CDR3 is CASTGSTNNEQFF. CDR3 DNA: TGTGCCTCGACCGGGTCTACGAACAATGAGCAGTTCTTC. The V call is TRBV5-4, the J call TRBJ2-1, with D hard to call. Trimming pared 10 bases from V and 5 bases from J, leaving 16 bases between. Germline V gene lookup returns CDR1 SGHNT and CDR2 YYREEE (reference sequence). CDR3 length equals 13 residues.

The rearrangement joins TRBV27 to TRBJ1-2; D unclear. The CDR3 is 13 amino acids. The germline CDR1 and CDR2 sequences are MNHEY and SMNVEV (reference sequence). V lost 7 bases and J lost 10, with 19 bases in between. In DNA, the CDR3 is TGTGCCAGCAACTTGTCGGGAGGAGGCGCCTACACCTTC. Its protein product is CASNLSGGGAYTF.